The rows below give T cell receptor beta chains drawn from one sample of a study of CD8+CD57+ T cells in acquired aplastic anemia. TCRdb recomputed calls from the reads with MiXCR, one row per CDR3 protein. This sample has 250,000 to 350,000 distinct CDR3 sequences, with 45% to 65% found just once. Sequenced material: sorted CD4+, CD8+, or CD8+CD57+ T cells (not recorded which) from PBMCs. These TCRs come from a human donor with aplastic anemia. Each CDR3 is given with its conserved first and last residue. Each record gives: CDR3 protein, CDR3 DNA, J gene, clone size, D gene, V gene. A D gene is named only where the DNA matches it firmly. Size values are once, few and many counts, or a class for expanded clones, and some rows have none.

CDR3: CATSRGWSEQPQHF
DNA: TGTGCCACCAGCAGAGGTTGGTCGGAACAGCCCCAGCATTTT
J: TRBJ1-5
size: .
D: .
V: TRBV15

CDR3: CASSSRAPGYTF
DNA: TGTGCCAGTAGCAGCAGAGCGCCCGGCTACACCTTC
J: TRBJ1-2
size: .
D: .
V: TRBV2

CDR3: CSAAAGDRGGYNEQFF
DNA: TGCAGTGCTGCCGCCGGGGACAGGGGAGGGTACAATGAGCAGTTCTTC
J: TRBJ2-1
size: .
D: TRBD1
V: TRBV20-1

CDR3: CASSYSWGGGGRIF
DNA: TGTGCCAGCAGTTACTCGTGGGGGGGCGGGGGCCGGATCTTC
J: TRBJ2-5
size: many
D: .
V: TRBV6-5

CDR3: CASSLPGLPTNEKLFF
DNA: TGTGCCAGCAGTCTGCCCGGACTGCCAACTAATGAAAAACTGTTTTTT
J: TRBJ1-4
size: .
D: .
V: TRBV7-9

CDR3: CASSRTEGQHF
DNA: TGTGCCAGCAGTAGGACAGAGGGACAGCATTTT
J: TRBJ1-5
size: few
D: .
V: TRBV2

CDR3: CASSSTGYAEAFF
DNA: TGTGCCAGCAGCTCCACAGGATACGCTGAAGCTTTCTTT
J: TRBJ1-1
size: .
D: .
V: TRBV7-6

CDR3: CAISERLEAFF
DNA: TGTGCCATCAGTGAGAGGCTAGAAGCTTTCTTT
J: TRBJ1-1
size: .
D: .
V: TRBV10-3

CDR3: CSARLGLAGRNEQFF
DNA: TGCAGTGCTAGGCTCGGGCTAGCGGGACGCAATGAGCAGTTCTTC
J: TRBJ2-1
size: few
D: TRBD2
V: TRBV20-1

CDR3: CASSRRVYEQYF
DNA: TGTGCCAGCAGCCGCAGGGTCTACGAGCAGTACTTC
J: TRBJ2-7
size: .
D: .
V: TRBV7-9

CDR3: CSARDDGANVLTF
DNA: TGCAGTGCTAGAGACGACGGGGCCAACGTCCTGACTTTC
J: TRBJ2-6
size: once
D: .
V: TRBV20-1

CDR3: CASSRFLVGANTGELFF
DNA: TGTGCCAGCAGCCGATTTCTTGTGGGGGCGAACACCGGGGAGCTGTTTTTT
J: TRBJ2-2
size: many
D: .
V: TRBV5-5

CDR3: CATKSSGYTGELFF
DNA: TGTGCCACCAAATCCTCGGGATACACCGGGGAGCTGTTTTTT
J: TRBJ2-2
size: .
D: .
V: TRBV24-1

CDR3: CSVAPVEDGYTF
DNA: TGCAGCGTTGCTCCGGTGGAGGATGGCTACACCTTC
J: TRBJ1-2
size: .
D: .
V: TRBV29-1

CDR3: CASSYVLSVVGGEQYF
DNA: TGTGCCAGCAGTTACGTACTAAGCGTAGTGGGTGGCGAGCAGTACTTC
J: TRBJ2-7
size: few
D: .
V: TRBV2

CDR3: CASSLTASGGQADTQYF
DNA: TGTGCCAGTTCCCTAACTGCCTCGGGGGGGCAAGCAGATACGCAGTATTTT
J: TRBJ2-3
size: .
D: TRBD2
V: TRBV19

CDR3: CSVVLAGSQETRYF
DNA: TGCAGCGTTGTGTTAGCGGGGAGCCAAGAGACCCGGTACTTC
J: TRBJ2-1
size: .
D: TRBD2
V: TRBV29-1

CDR3: CASSSSFEQYF
DNA: TGTGCCAGCAGCTCTTCTTTCGAGCAGTACTTC
J: TRBJ2-7
size: few
D: .
V: TRBV7-9

CDR3: CAISETQGYEQYF
DNA: TGTGCCATCAGTGAAACCCAGGGCTACGAGCAGTACTTC
J: TRBJ2-7
size: .
D: .
V: TRBV10-3

CDR3: CSAWGGLREQYF
DNA: TGCAGCGCCTGGGGGGGGCTACGGGAGCAGTACTTC
J: TRBJ2-7
size: few
D: .
V: TRBV29-1

CDR3: CASTRTGLTDTQYF
DNA: TGTGCCAGCACACGGACAGGGCTGACAGATACGCAGTATTTT
J: TRBJ2-3
size: .
D: TRBD1
V: TRBV2

CDR3: CASSLEGAYGYTF
DNA: TGTGCCAGCAGTTTAGAAGGGGCCTATGGCTACACCTTC
J: TRBJ1-2
size: .
D: .
V: TRBV12-3/TRBV12-4

CDR3: CASSVGRFQRGLAEVIQYF
DNA: TGCGCCAGCAGCGTCGGACGATTCCAGCGGGGACTAGCGGAGGTCATTCAGTACTTC
J: TRBJ2-4
size: .
D: TRBD2
V: TRBV5-1

CDR3: CASSPQPRGAQETQYF
DNA: TGCGCCAGCAGCCCACAACCCCGAGGGGCTCAAGAGACCCAGTACTTC
J: TRBJ2-5
size: .
D: .
V: TRBV5-1

CDR3: CASSDRTSGVRQYF
DNA: TGTGCCAGCAGCGATCGGACTAGCGGGGTCCGACAGTACTTC
J: TRBJ2-7
size: .
D: TRBD2
V: TRBV3-1

CDR3: CAIRPGLAGAMNEQFF
DNA: TGTGCCATCAGACCCGGACTAGCGGGAGCGATGAATGAGCAGTTCTTC
J: TRBJ2-1
size: .
D: TRBD2
V: TRBV10-3

CDR3: CSARDPGLAATNEQFF
DNA: TGCAGTGCTAGGGACCCGGGACTAGCGGCAACCAATGAGCAGTTCTTC
J: TRBJ2-1
size: .
D: TRBD2
V: TRBV20-1

CDR3: CASKGGLNEKLFF
DNA: TGTGCCAGCAAGGGGGGGCTTAATGAAAAACTGTTTTTT
J: TRBJ1-4
size: many
D: .
V: TRBV25-1

CDR3: CASSMGQGHTF
DNA: TGTGCCAGTAGTATGGGCCAGGGTCACACCTTC
J: TRBJ1-2
size: many
D: .
V: TRBV19

CDR3: CASSLVRLGANVLTF
DNA: TGTGCCAGCAGCTTAGTCAGGCTTGGGGCCAACGTCCTGACTTTC
J: TRBJ2-6
size: .
D: .
V: TRBV7-3

CDR3: CASSLDTPRDAIGSEQYF
DNA: TGTGCCAGCAGCTTAGATACCCCACGGGACGCAATAGGTAGCGAGCAGTACTTC
J: TRBJ2-7
size: .
D: .
V: TRBV7-2

CDR3: CASSTGGTIYF
DNA: TGTGCCAGCAGTACGGGGGGCACCATATATTTT
J: TRBJ1-3
size: .
D: .
V: TRBV12-3/TRBV12-4

CDR3: CATSDPTGTSGRASHEQYF
DNA: TGTGCCACCAGTGATCCCACGGGGACTAGCGGTAGGGCCTCCCACGAGCAGTACTTC
J: TRBJ2-7
size: .
D: TRBD2
V: TRBV24-1

CDR3: CSASGWGLREETQYF
DNA: TGCAGTGCCAGTGGCTGGGGCCTGAGGGAGGAGACCCAGTACTTC
J: TRBJ2-5
size: .
D: .
V: TRBV20-1

CDR3: CASSVGTSGNTIYF
DNA: TGCGCCAGCAGTGTGGGGACCTCTGGAAACACCATATATTTT
J: TRBJ1-3
size: many
D: .
V: TRBV10-1

CDR3: CASSSGSGLTYEQYF
DNA: TGTGCCAGCAGCTCCGGATCGGGACTCACCTACGAGCAGTACTTC
J: TRBJ2-7
size: .
D: .
V: TRBV7-2

CDR3: CATRSGVQPQHF
DNA: TGTGCCACCCGATCGGGGGTTCAGCCCCAGCATTTT
J: TRBJ1-5
size: few
D: .
V: TRBV10-3

CDR3: CASSSRVIPSYEQYF
DNA: TGTGCCAGCAGCTCCCGGGTTATACCCTCCTACGAGCAGTACTTC
J: TRBJ2-7
size: .
D: .
V: TRBV7-9

CDR3: CASSLAATSGPGELFF
DNA: TGTGCCAGCAGCTTAGCGGCGACTAGCGGGCCCGGGGAGCTGTTTTTT
J: TRBJ2-2
size: .
D: TRBD2
V: TRBV7-8

CDR3: CASSQDRAADTQYF
DNA: TGTGCCAGCAGTCAGGACAGGGCAGCAGATACGCAGTATTTT
J: TRBJ2-3
size: .
D: TRBD1
V: TRBV10-2

CDR3: CSAAQGGGNYGYTF
DNA: TGCAGTGCGGCACAGGGAGGAGGAAACTATGGCTACACCTTC
J: TRBJ1-2
size: many
D: .
V: TRBV20-1

CDR3: CASSLGGPRSSYEQYF
DNA: TGTGCCAGCAGCTTAGGCGGGCCGAGGAGCTCCTACGAGCAGTACTTC
J: TRBJ2-7
size: few
D: .
V: TRBV11-2

CDR3: CASKVYNEQFF
DNA: TGTGCCAGCAAGGTATACAATGAGCAGTTCTTC
J: TRBJ2-1
size: many
D: .
V: TRBV2

CDR3: CASSGQTGSSNQPQHF
DNA: TGTGCCAGCAGTGGGCAGACAGGGTCGAGCAATCAGCCCCAGCATTTT
J: TRBJ1-5
size: many
D: TRBD1
V: TRBV25-1

CDR3: CASSFGGGTTISYEQYF
DNA: TGTGCCAGCAGCTTCGGCGGGGGGACGACAATCTCCTACGAGCAGTACTTC
J: TRBJ2-7
size: once
D: TRBD2
V: TRBV7-9